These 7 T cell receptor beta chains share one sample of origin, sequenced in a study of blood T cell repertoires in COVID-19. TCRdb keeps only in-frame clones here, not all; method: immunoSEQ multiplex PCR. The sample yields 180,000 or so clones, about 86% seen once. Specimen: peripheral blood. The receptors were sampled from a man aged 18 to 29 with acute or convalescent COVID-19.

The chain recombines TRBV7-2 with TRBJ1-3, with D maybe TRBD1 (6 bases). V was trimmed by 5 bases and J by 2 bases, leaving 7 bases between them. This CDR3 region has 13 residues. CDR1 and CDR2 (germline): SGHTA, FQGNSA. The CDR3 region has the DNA TGTGCCAGCAGCCCAGGGGCTGGAAACACCATATATTTT. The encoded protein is CASSPGAGNTIYF.

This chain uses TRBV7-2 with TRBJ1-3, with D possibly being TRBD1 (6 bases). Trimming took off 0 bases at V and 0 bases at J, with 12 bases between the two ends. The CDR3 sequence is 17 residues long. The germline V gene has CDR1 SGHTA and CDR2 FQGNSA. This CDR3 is CASSLAQGPRSGNTIYF. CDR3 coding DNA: TGTGCCAGCAGCTTAGCGCAGGGGCCCCGCTCTGGAAACACCATATATTTT. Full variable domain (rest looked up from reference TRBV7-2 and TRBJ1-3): GAGVSQSPSNKVTEKGKDVELRCDPISGHTALYWYRQSLGQGLEFLIYFQGNSAPDKSGLPSDRFSAERTGGSVSTLTIQRTQQEDSAVYLCASSLAQGPRSGNTIYFGEGSWLTVV.

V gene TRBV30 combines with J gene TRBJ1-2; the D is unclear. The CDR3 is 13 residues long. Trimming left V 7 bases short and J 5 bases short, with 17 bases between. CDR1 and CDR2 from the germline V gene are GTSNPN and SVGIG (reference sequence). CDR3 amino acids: CALEGIGKYGYTF. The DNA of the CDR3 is TGTGCCTTGGAGGGCATTGGAAAGTATGGCTACACCTTC.

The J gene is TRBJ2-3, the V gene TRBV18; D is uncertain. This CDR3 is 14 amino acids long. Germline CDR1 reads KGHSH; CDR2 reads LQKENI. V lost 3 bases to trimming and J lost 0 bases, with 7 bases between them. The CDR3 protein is CASSPELSTDTQYF. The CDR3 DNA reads TGTGCCAGCTCACCTGAGCTAAGCACAGATACGCAGTATTTT.

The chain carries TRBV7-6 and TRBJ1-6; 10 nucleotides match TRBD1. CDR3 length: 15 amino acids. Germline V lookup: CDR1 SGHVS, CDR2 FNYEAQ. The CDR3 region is CASTTGTGDNSPLHF. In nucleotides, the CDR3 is TGTGCGTCCACGACCGGGACAGGGGATAATTCACCCCTCCACTTT.

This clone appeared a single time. Here the CDR3 reads CSVGGEETQYF. CDR3 DNA: TGCAGTGTGGGGGGGGAAGAGACCCAGTACTTC. The rearrangement uses TRBV20-1 and TRBJ2-5; 7 nucleotides line up with TRBD2. The CDR3 contains 11 residues. The junction had 2 bases not matched to a gene; V was cut back by 7 bases and J by 3 bases. Germline CDR1 and CDR2: DFQATT and SNEGSKA (reference sequence).

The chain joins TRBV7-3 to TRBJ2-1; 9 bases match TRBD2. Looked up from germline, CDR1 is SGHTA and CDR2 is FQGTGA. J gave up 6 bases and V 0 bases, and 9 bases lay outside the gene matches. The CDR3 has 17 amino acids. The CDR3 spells CASSLTGRGGASNEQFF. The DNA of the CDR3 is TGTGCCAGCAGCTTAACAGGTCGCGGGGGGGCCTCCAATGAGCAGTTCTTC.